This T cell receptor beta chain was profiled in a study of siplizumab effects on memory and regulatory T cells. CDR3 length equals 18 residues. Per germline, CDR1 SGHTA and CDR2 FQGNSA. J gave up 0 bases and V 3 bases, and 6 bases lay outside the gene matches. The repertoire was sequenced with immunoSEQ multiplex PCR; TCRdb's copy has only in-frame clones and lacks some. The data hold around 100,000 clones, with around nine tenths observed a single time. Sequences were obtained from CD4+ T cells sorted from blood. The chain employs TRBV7-2 and TRBJ2-6, with 9 positions matching TRBD1. The sequence came from a human donor in good health. CDR3 sequence: CASSFPGTGISGANVLTF. DNA for the CDR3: TGTGCCAGCAGCTTCCCCGGGACAGGGATCTCTGGGGCCAACGTCCTGACTTTC.